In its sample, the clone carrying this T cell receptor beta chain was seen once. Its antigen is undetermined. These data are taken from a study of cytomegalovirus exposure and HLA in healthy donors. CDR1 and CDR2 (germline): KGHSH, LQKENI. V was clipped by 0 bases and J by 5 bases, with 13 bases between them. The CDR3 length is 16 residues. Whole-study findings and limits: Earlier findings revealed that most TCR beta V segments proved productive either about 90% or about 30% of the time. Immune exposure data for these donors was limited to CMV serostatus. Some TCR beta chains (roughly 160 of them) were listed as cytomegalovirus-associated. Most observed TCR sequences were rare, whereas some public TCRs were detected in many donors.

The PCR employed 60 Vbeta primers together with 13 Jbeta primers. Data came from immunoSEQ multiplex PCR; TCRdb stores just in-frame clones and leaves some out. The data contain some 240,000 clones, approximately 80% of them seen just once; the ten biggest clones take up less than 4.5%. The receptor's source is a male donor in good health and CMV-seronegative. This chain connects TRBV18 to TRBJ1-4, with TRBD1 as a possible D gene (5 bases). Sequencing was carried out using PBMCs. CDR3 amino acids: CASSPPTAGLNEKLFF. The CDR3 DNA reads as TGTGCCAGCTCACCACCGACGGCAGGGTTAAATGAAAAACTGTTTTTT.